The clone carrying this T cell receptor beta chain was observed a few times. Its antigen is as yet unknown. Patients who underwent sequencing had shown CD8+CD57+ cell expansion by flow cytometry. Every patient presented with severe acquired aplastic anemia. This CDR3 is built from 13 residues. Losses at the gene ends were 0 bases for V and 8 bases for J; bases not matched to a gene: 3. Germline V gives CDR1 SGHTA, CDR2 FQGTGA. These data are taken from a study of CD8+CD57+ T cells in acquired aplastic anemia. General study findings and limits: Sharing between patients and controls was observed for roughly 30 CD8+ CDR3 sequences. Controls and patients did not differ significantly in CD8+ Simpson's diversity.

Researchers used genomic DNA as the template to profile TCR beta VDJ and CDR3. TCRdb re-derived calls from the reads in MiXCR, one entry per CDR3 protein. The table lists 200,000 to 250,000 distinct CDR3 sequences, less than 75% of them singletons. This sequence joins TRBV7-3 and TRBJ1-2, with 7 nucleotides matching TRBD1. The receptor was derived from a human donor with aplastic anemia. Source material: sorted CD4+, CD8+, or CD8+CD57+ T cells (not recorded which) from PBMCs. The CDR3 spells CASSLTDRHGYTF. Written as DNA, the CDR3 is TGTGCCAGCAGCTTAACGGACAGGCACGGCTACACCTTC.